These 18 T cell receptor beta chains originate from one sample sequenced in a study of Tregs in tolerant kidney transplant recipients. Profiling relied on immunoSEQ multiplex PCR, and the TCRdb table lists in-frame clones only, not all of them. This table lists roughly 23,000 clones. The nonmyeloablative bone marrow transplants came from related graft donors, with transient mixed chimerism. The specimen comprised CD4+ T cells from blood (PBMCs), sampled 6 months after the transplant. These receptors were obtained from a human patient who received a combined kidney and bone marrow transplant. These T cells may partly come from the graft donor.

On this clone itself: The CDR3 is cut off 3 residues early in the read; its end comes from the germline J gene. The chain uses TRBV5-1 and TRBJ1-2; tentative D call: TRBD1 (5 bases). Germline assignment: CDR1 SGHRS and CDR2 YFSETQ. This CDR3 spans 12 amino acids. Trimming shortened V by 3 bases and J by 5 bases, and 8 bases separated the two germline ends. CDR3 bases read: TGCGCCAGCAGCTCCCAGGGTTATGGC. The encoded protein is CASSSQGYG. The whole CDR3 region reads CASSSQGYGYTF.

Concerning this clone itself: The CDR3 end lies 3 residues beyond the end of the read and is filled in from the germline J gene. The chain carries TRBV30 and TRBJ1-6; tentative D call: TRBD1 (5 bases). CDR3 length equals 16 residues. Germline values: CDR1 GTSNPN, CDR2 SVGIG (reference sequence). V was trimmed by 3 bases and J by 2 bases, leaving 14 bases between them. The covered CDR3 bases are TGTGCCTGGAGCCTGGAGGGACTGCCCTATAATTCACCC. The encoded protein is CAWSLEGLPYNSP. The CDR3 as a whole reads CAWSLEGLPYNSPLHF.

The DNA read from the CDR3 is TGCGCCAGGAAAGAGGGCCTCCCCTTCTGGACTGAA. Amino acid sequence: CARKEGLPFWTE. Given in full, the CDR3 is CARKEGLPFWTEAFF. The gene calls are TRBV10-1 and TRBJ1-1; D is unclear. Sequencing ends 3 residues short of the CDR3 end; the germline J gene provides the rest. CDR3 size: 15 residues. Germline CDR1 reads WNHNN; CDR2 reads SYGVQD (reference sequence). Deletions cut 9 bases from V and 5 bases from J, with 22 bases between.

With regard to this clone: The CDR3 end lies 3 residues beyond the end of the read and is filled in from the germline J gene. The rearrangement uses TRBV29-1 and TRBJ2-3; TRBD2 aligns across 9 bases. This CDR3 contains 14 residues. Germline CDR1 is SQVTM and CDR2 is ANQGSEA. J lost 4 bases, V lost 6 bases, and 8 bases had no gene match. The CDR3 protein is CSVRGGGAADTQYF. The covered CDR3 bases are TGCAGCGTCCGCGGCGGGGGGGCCGCAGATACG.

A note on this clone: Sequencing ends 3 residues short of the CDR3 end; the germline J gene provides the rest. This chain links TRBV18 with TRBJ1-1, with 7 positions matching TRBD1. This CDR3 region has 16 residues. Trimming took 3 bases from V and 5 from J; bases not matched to a gene: 12. Germline-derived CDR1 and CDR2 are KGHSH and LQKENI. The CDR3 protein is CASSPQYRGRGTEAFF. The CDR3 bases that were read are TGTGCCAGCTCACCTCAATACAGGGGAAGAGGTACTGAA.

Points on this clone: The read terminates 3 residues ahead of where the CDR3 ends, so the germline J gene completes it. The chain has TRBV5-1 and TRBJ1-1; D gene unclear. The germline CDR1 and CDR2 sequences are SGHRS and YFSETQ. This CDR3 has 15 amino acids. V was cut by 4 bases and J by 1 base, with 14 bases left in between. CDR3 bases read: TGCGCCAGCAGCCTATTTCTTTCGGGGAACACTGAA. Amino acids: CASSLFLSGNTE. The full CDR3 protein is CASSLFLSGNTEAFF.

As to this clone: The read is 3 residues too short to cover the CDR3 end, so that end is filled in from the germline J gene. This chain joins TRBV12-3 or TRBV12-4 and TRBJ2-2, with 10 bases fitting TRBD2. The CDR3 runs 15 residues. V was pared by 5 bases and J by 6 bases, with 6 bases of the junction left unmatched. The sequenced CDR3 bases are TGTGCCAGCAGTCCCCAGCGGGGGGGCGCCGGGGAG. Its protein product is CASSPQRGGAGE. The complete CDR3 protein is CASSPQRGGAGELFF.

Comment on this clone: The CDR3 goes on 3 residues after the read ends, and that part is filled in from the germline J gene. The V and J genes are TRBV24-1 and TRBJ1-1; TRBD1 might be the D (6 bases). CDR3 length: 12 amino acids. The germline CDR1 and CDR2 sequences are KGHDR and SFDVKD. The V end lost 5 bases, the J end lost 6 bases, and 9 bases lay between the germline ends. Incomplete CDR3 DNA: TGTGCCACCAGTGCAACAGGGTCTGAA. Translating it yields CATSATGSE. The whole CDR3 sequence is CATSATGSEAFF.

Note on this clone: The DNA ends 3 residues before the CDR3 does, and the rest of the CDR3 is filled in from the germline J gene. The chain links TRBV9 to TRBJ2-1; TRBD2 matches 9 bases. The ends lost 6 bases at V and 9 bases at J; junction bases unmatched: 7. This CDR3 is 13 amino acids long. Germline CDR1 is SGDLS and CDR2 is YYNGEE. CDR3 DNA (partial): TGTGCCAGCAACATAGCGGGGGTGGGTGAG. Its translation: CASNIAGVGE. The entire CDR3 sequence reads CASNIAGVGEQFF.

Comment on this clone: The sequenced fragment ends 3 residues before the CDR3 boundary, so the rest is inferred from the germline J gene. J is TRBJ2-3 and V is TRBV20-1; TRBD1 matches 8 bases. In germline, CDR1 is DFQATT, CDR2 SNEGSKA (reference sequence). This CDR3 contains 13 residues. The CDR3 DNA, read in part, is TGCAGTGCTAGGCGGTCAGGGGGCTGGACG. This translates into CSARRSGGWT. The entire CDR3 protein reads CSARRSGGWTQYF.

In regard to this clone: Read data end 3 residues before the CDR3 end; the end is taken from the germline J gene. V is TRBV7-2 and J is TRBJ2-1; 10 bases fit TRBD1. This CDR3 region has 15 residues. The J segment lost 3 bases and the V segment lost 4 bases, leaving 3 bases of the junction unmatched. Germline V gene sequence: CDR1 SGHTA, CDR2 FQGNSA. Incomplete CDR3 DNA: TGTGCCAGCAGCTCGCGGACAGGGGGCTACAATGAG. It is translated as CASSSRTGGYNE. The full CDR3 sequence reads CASSSRTGGYNEQFF.

In the case of this clone: The read finishes 3 residues shy of the CDR3 end, and the germline J gene is used to complete it. The rearrangement links TRBV7-2 to TRBJ1-4, with no clear D. V was shortened by 1 base and J by 2 bases, with 5 bases between the two germline ends. CDR1 SGHTA and CDR2 FQGNSA come from the germline V gene. The CDR3 loop spans 14 amino acids. The sequenced CDR3 bases are TGTGCCAGCAGCTTAGGCCGGACTAATGAAAAA. Residues: CASSLGRTNEK. In full, the CDR3 reads CASSLGRTNEKLFF.

With respect to this clone: The read ends 3 residues before the CDR3 terminus; that terminus is restored from the germline J gene. The V call is TRBV5-6, the J call TRBJ1-5, with 8 nucleotides matching TRBD1. From germline, CDR1 is SGHDT and CDR2 YYEEEE. The CDR3 has 15 residues. With 0 bases clipped from V and 6 bases from J, the junction kept 5 bases outside the gene matches. The sequenced CDR3 bases are TGTGCCAGCAGCTTGGACAGGGGGGTAGGTCAGCCC. Its protein product is CASSLDRGVGQP. The entire CDR3 is CASSLDRGVGQPQHF.

A note on this clone: The read gets to within 3 residues of the CDR3 end, and the germline J gene fills in the rest. The rearrangement uses TRBV2 and TRBJ1-3; D not resolved. Trimming shortened V by 8 bases and J by 0 bases, and 11 bases separated the two germline ends. Germline V lookup: CDR1 SNHLY, CDR2 FYNNEI. The CDR3 is 14 residues long. CDR3: CASLERVSGNTIYF. CDR3 DNA (partial): TGTGCCAGCTTAGAGAGGGTCTCTGGAAACACC.

With respect to this clone: The CDR3 end falls 3 residues outside the read, so it is completed with the germline J gene. The rearrangement joins TRBV28 to TRBJ1-1; 9 positions match TRBD1. V was pared by 4 bases and J by 1 base, with 13 bases of the junction left unmatched. Germline-derived CDR1 and CDR2 are MDHEN and SYDVKM. This CDR3 contains 18 residues. CDR3 bases read: TGTGCCAGCAGTTCCCCGGACCCGACAGGGGGGGAGAACACTGAA. As protein: CASSSPDPTGGENTE. The whole CDR3 protein reads CASSSPDPTGGENTEAFF.

Of note for this clone: Sequencing ends 3 residues short of the CDR3 end; the germline J gene provides the rest. The chain uses TRBV18 and TRBJ2-1; D is possibly TRBD1 (6 bases). Between the trimmed V and J ends, which lost 4 bases and 5 bases, there was a span of 9 bases. Germline V lookup: CDR1 KGHSH, CDR2 LQKENI. The CDR3 totals 13 residues. The part of the CDR3 DNA that was read is TGTGCCAGCTCACTCCGACAGGACAATGAG. Protein: CASSLRQDNE. The full CDR3 protein reads CASSLRQDNEQFF. Full variable domain (rest looked up from reference TRBV18 and TRBJ2-1): NAGVMQNPRHLVRRRGQEARLRCSPMKGHSHVYWYRQLPEEGLKFMVYLQKENIIDESGMPKERFSAEFPKEGPSILRIQQVVRGDSAAYFCASSLRQDNEQFFGPGTRLTVL.

Concerning this clone: Sequencing ends 3 residues short of the CDR3 end; the germline J gene provides the rest. The J gene is TRBJ2-1, the V gene TRBV20-1; 7 bases are a match to TRBD2. V lost 6 bases to trimming and J lost 9 bases; unmatched junction nucleotides: 14. The CDR3 covers 14 residues. Germline loops: CDR1 DFQATT, CDR2 SNEGSKA (reference sequence). CDR3 in amino acids: CSAATPGRGTEQFF. The covered CDR3 bases are TGCAGTGCCGCGACCCCAGGGAGGGGCACTGAG.

The DNA read from the CDR3 is TGCAGTGCCTCAGGGGGCTTTGGAAACACC. It translates to CSASGGFGNT. The complete CDR3 sequence is CSASGGFGNTIYF. The chain carries TRBV20-1 and TRBJ1-3; 8 bases agree with TRBD1. The DNA ends 3 residues before the CDR3 does, and the rest of the CDR3 is filled in from the germline J gene. The CDR3 runs to 13 residues. After removal of 6 bases from V and 3 bases from J, the junction contained 4 bases not matched to a gene. Germline V gene data show CDR1 as DFQATT and CDR2 as SNEGSKA (reference sequence).